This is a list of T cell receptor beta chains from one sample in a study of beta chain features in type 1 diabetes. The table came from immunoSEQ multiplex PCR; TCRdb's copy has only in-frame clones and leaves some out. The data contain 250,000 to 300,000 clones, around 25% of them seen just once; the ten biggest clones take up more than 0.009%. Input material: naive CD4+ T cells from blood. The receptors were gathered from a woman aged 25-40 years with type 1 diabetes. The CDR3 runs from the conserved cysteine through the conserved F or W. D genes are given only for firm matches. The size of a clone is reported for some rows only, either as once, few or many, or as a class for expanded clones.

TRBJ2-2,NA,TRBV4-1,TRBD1,CASSQQDRRTGELFF,TGCGCCAGCAGCCAGCAGGACAGGCGGACCGGGGAGCTGTTTTTT
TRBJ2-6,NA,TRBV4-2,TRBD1,CASSPDRGNSGANVLTF,TGTGCCAGCAGCCCCGACAGGGGAAACTCTGGGGCCAACGTCCTGACTTTC
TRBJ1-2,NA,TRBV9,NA,CASSVAWGVDYGYTF,TGTGCCAGCAGCGTAGCTTGGGGGGTTGATTATGGCTACACCTTC
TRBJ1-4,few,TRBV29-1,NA,CSAAGSGEKLFF,TGCAGCGCTGCGGGGTCCGGTGAAAAACTGTTTTTT
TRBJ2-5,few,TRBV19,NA,CASSTPGMLETQYF,TGTGCCAGTAGTACCCCAGGGATGTTAGAGACCCAGTACTTC
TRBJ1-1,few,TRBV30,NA,CAWNRNMNTEAFF,TGTGCCTGGAACAGGAACATGAACACTGAAGCTTTCTTT
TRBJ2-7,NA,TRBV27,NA,CASSLDLISREQYF,TGTGCCAGCAGTCTAGACCTCATTTCACGGGAGCAGTACTTC
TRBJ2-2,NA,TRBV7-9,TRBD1,CASRRQGLETGELFF,TGTGCCAGCAGACGACAGGGTTTGGAAACCGGGGAGCTGTTTTTT
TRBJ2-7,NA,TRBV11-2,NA,CASSRDRNRYEQYF,TGTGCCAGCAGCCGTGACAGGAATCGCTACGAGCAGTACTTC
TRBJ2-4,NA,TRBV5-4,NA,CASSFPGVENIQYF,TGTGCCAGCAGCTTCCCAGGGGTGGAAAACATTCAGTACTTC
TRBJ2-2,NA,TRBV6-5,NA,CASSYGHGLIGELFF,TGTGCCAGCAGTTATGGACATGGGCTCATCGGGGAGCTGTTTTTT
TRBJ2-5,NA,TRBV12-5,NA,CASALYETQYF,TGTGCTAGTGCCCTTTATGAGACCCAGTACTTC
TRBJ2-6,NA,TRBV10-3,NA,CAISVHQGSGANVLTF,TGTGCCATCAGTGTTCATCAGGGGTCCGGGGCCAACGTCCTGACTTTC
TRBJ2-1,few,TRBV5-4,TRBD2,CASSHRTSGSHEQFF,TGTGCCAGCAGCCACAGGACTAGCGGGAGTCATGAGCAGTTCTTC
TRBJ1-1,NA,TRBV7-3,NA,CASSLSGEGTEAFF,TGTGCCAGCAGCTTAAGTGGGGAGGGCACTGAAGCTTTCTTT
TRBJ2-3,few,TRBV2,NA,CASKQTADTQYF,TGTGCCAGCAAGCAGACAGCAGATACGCAGTATTTT
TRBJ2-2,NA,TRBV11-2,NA,CASSLGPSGELFF,TGTGCCAGCAGCTTAGGGCCATCCGGGGAGCTGTTTTTT
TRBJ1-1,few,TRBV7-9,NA,CASSLVPPTALEAFF,TGTGCCAGCAGCTTAGTACCCCCGACAGCCCTAGAAGCTTTCTTT
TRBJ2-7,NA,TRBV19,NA,CASSSQGYEQYF,TGTGCCAGTAGCTCACAGGGCTACGAGCAGTACTTC
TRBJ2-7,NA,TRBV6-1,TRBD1,CASRWTGARNEQYF,TGTGCCAGCAGATGGACAGGGGCTAGGAACGAGCAGTACTTC
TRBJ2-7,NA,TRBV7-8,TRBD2,CASSNLDRGVYEQYF,TGTGCCAGCAGCAATCTTGACCGGGGGGTTTACGAGCAGTACTTC
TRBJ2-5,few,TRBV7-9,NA,CASSPRLHGQETQYF,TGTGCCAGCAGCCCTAGACTGCACGGGCAAGAGACCCAGTACTTC
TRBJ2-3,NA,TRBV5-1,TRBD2,CASSFGLAGETDTQYF,TGCGCCAGCAGCTTCGGACTAGCGGGGGAAACAGATACGCAGTATTTT
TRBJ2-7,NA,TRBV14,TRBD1,CASSLRQGFTYEQYF,TGTGCCAGCAGCTTACGACAGGGGTTCACCTACGAGCAGTACTTC
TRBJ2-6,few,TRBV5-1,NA,CASRAGSGANVLTF,TGCGCCAGCCGGGCGGGCTCAGGGGCCAACGTCCTGACTTTC
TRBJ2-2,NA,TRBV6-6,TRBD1,CASSPGQGRAGELFF,TGTGCCAGCAGCCCGGGACAGGGGAGGGCCGGGGAGCTGTTTTTT
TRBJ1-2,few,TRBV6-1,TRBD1,CASSGRQGGYGYTF,TGTGCCAGCAGTGGAAGACAGGGGGGCTATGGCTACACCTTC
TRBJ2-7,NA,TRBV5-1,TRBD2,CASSLIFSGSSYEQYF,TGCGCCAGCAGCTTGATCTTTAGCGGGAGCTCCTACGAGCAGTACTTC
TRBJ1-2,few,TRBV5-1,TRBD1,CASSLTGDYGYTF,TGCGCCAGCAGCTTGACAGGGGACTATGGCTACACCTTC
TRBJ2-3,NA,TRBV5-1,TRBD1,CASSLYTGQITDTQYF,TGCGCCAGCAGCTTATATACGGGACAGATCACAGATACGCAGTATTTT
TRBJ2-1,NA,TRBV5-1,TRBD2,CASSQGLATTYNEQFF,TGCGCCAGCAGCCAGGGACTAGCGACGACCTACAATGAGCAGTTCTTC
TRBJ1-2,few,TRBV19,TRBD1,CASSISQGDYGYTF,TGTGCCAGTAGTATATCCCAGGGGGACTATGGCTACACCTTC
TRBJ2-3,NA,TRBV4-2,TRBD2,CASSKGTSGSPTDTQYF,TGTGCCAGCAGCAAAGGGACTAGCGGGAGTCCTACAGATACGCAGTATTTT
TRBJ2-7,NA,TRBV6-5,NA,CASIRDTHSYEQYF,TGTGCCAGCATACGGGACACTCACTCCTACGAGCAGTACTTC
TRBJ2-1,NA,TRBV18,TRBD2,CASSPLAGEGNEQFF,TGTGCCAGCTCACCCCTAGCGGGAGAGGGCAATGAGCAGTTCTTC
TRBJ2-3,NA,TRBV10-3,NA,CAIRLAANTDTQYF,TGTGCCATCAGGCTAGCAGCAAACACAGATACGCAGTATTTT
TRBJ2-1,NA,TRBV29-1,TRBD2,CSAKGLAGVPDRGNEQFF,TGCAGCGCCAAGGGACTAGCGGGAGTGCCCGACCGGGGCAATGAGCAGTTCTTC
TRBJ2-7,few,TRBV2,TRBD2,CAGSGTSGTPYEQYF,TGTGCCGGATCCGGGACTAGCGGGACCCCCTACGAGCAGTACTTC
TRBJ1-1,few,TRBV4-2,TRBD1,CASSQGDRANTEAFF,TGTGCCAGCAGCCAAGGGGACAGAGCGAACACTGAAGCTTTCTTT
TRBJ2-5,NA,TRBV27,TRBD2,CASSSPSGEETQYF,TGTGCCAGCAGTTCCCCTAGCGGCGAAGAGACCCAGTACTTC
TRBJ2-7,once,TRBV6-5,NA,CASSSRDNTYEQYF,TGTGCCAGCAGTTCCCGGGACAATACCTACGAGCAGTACTTC
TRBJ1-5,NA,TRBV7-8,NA,CASSLTRHQQGNQPQHF,TGTGCCAGCAGCTTAACCCGACATCAACAAGGCAATCAGCCCCAGCATTTT
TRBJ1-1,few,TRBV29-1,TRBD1,CSVDRTGSNTEAFF,TGCAGCGTGGATCGGACAGGCTCGAACACTGAAGCTTTCTTT
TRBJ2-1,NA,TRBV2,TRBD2,CASSGTSGSLVNEQFF,TGTGCCAGCAGTGGGACTAGCGGGAGCCTGGTCAATGAGCAGTTCTTC
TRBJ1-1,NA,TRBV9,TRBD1,CASSAQGQETNTEAFF,TGTGCCAGCAGCGCTCAGGGACAGGAGACGAACACTGAAGCTTTCTTT
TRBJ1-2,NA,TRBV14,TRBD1,CASSQGQGSAYGYTF,TGTGCCAGCAGCCAAGGACAGGGAAGTGCCTATGGCTACACCTTC
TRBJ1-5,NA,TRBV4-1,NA,CASSQGQGIRNQPQHF,TGCGCCAGCAGCCAAGGGCAGGGAATACGAAATCAGCCCCAGCATTTT
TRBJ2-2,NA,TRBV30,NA,CAEGRNGELFF,TGTGCTGAGGGCCGGAACGGGGAGCTGTTTTTT
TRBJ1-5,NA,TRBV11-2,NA,CASSPYSNQPQHF,TGTGCCAGCAGCCCCTATAGCAATCAGCCCCAGCATTTT
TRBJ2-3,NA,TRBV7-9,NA,CASSASTGADTQYF,TGTGCCAGCAGCGCCTCGACGGGGGCAGATACGCAGTATTTT
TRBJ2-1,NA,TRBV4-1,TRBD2,CASSQDLEAGDPNEQFF,TGCGCCAGCAGCCAAGATTTGGAAGCGGGAGACCCCAATGAGCAGTTCTTC
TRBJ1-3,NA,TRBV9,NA,CASSLGGGENTIYF,TGTGCCAGCAGCCTCGGGGGGGGCGAAAACACCATATATTTT
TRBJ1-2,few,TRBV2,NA,CASSAYQGPYYGYTF,TGTGCCAGCAGCGCCTACCAGGGCCCCTACTATGGCTACACCTTC
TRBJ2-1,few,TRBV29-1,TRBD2,CSVFDAGEEGEQFF,TGCAGCGTGTTTGACGCGGGAGAGGAAGGTGAGCAGTTCTTC
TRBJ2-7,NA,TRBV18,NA,CASSPPPGQYEQYF,TGTGCCAGCTCACCACCGCCAGGGCAGTACGAGCAGTACTTC
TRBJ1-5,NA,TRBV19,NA,CASSISSRAGNQPQHF,TGTGCCAGTAGTATTAGTTCCAGGGCTGGGAATCAGCCCCAGCATTTT
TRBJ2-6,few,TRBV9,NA,CASSVASSGANVLTF,TGTGCCAGCAGCGTAGCGAGCTCTGGGGCCAACGTCCTGACTTTC
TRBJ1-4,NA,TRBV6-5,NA,CASSYSGEKLFF,TGTGCCAGCAGTTACTCCGGGGAAAAACTGTTTTTT
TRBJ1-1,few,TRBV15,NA,CATSKQGLNTEAFF,TGTGCCACCAGCAAACAGGGACTGAACACTGAAGCTTTCTTT
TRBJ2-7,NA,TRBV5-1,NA,CASSLHGPGTYEQYF,TGCGCCAGCAGCTTGCATGGTCCAGGGACCTACGAGCAGTACTTC